This T cell receptor (beta chain) was sequenced in a study of radiotherapy plus CTLA-4 blockade in lung cancer. Study at large: Across the patients, objective responses occurred in about 19%, and disease control in over 25%.

Produced via immunoSEQ multiplex PCR; TCRdb's table is partial and in-frame only. The data show tens of thousands of clones, with about 85% seen just once and 7.5% to 9.5% held by the top ten. Participants had chemo-refractory metastatic non-small-cell lung cancer and were treated with focal radiation plus ipilimumab CTLA-4 blockade. General study findings and limits: Reportedly, early blood T cell clone dynamics best predicted response, with interferon-beta. Tumor-derived TCR clones expanded in blood after radiotherapy plus ipilimumab.

Worth noting for this clone: What it binds is not known.

This CDR3 comprises 14 residues. Germline CDR1 is KGHSY and CDR2 is FQNENV. Trimming cost V 0 bases and J 2 bases, with 5 bases left between them. The origin of this receptor is a human donor with non-small cell lung cancer who had a complete response to radiotherapy plus ipilimumab. Sequenced material: peripheral blood, taken from a patient treated with radiotherapy plus ipilimumab. The chain recombines TRBV16 with TRBJ1-5; the D is unclear. CDR3 residues: CASSQSNGNQPQHF. The CDR3 bases are TGTGCCAGCAGCCAATCTAATGGCAATCAGCCCCAGCATTTT.